These 28 T cell receptor beta chains were all obtained from the same sample, sequenced in a study of T cell responses to AZD1222 COVID-19 vaccine. The data were produced by immunoSEQ multiplex PCR, yet TCRdb's version contains in-frame clones alone and is incomplete. Seen here are just under 150,000 clones, roughly 89% observed once, and the top ten hold roughly 1.8%. Sequenced material: peripheral blood, taken 28 days after the second AZD1222 dose. The receptors here all came from an adult who received the AZD1222 COVID-19 vaccine.

The chain carries TRBV14 and TRBJ1-2, with 10 bases matching TRBD1. Trimming removed 4 bases from V and 6 bases from J; junction bases left unmatched: 5. The germline V gene has CDR1 SGHDN and CDR2 FVKESK. The CDR3 has 14 amino acids. CDR3 sequence reads: CASSRQGAGDGYTF. DNA of the CDR3: TGTGCCAGCAGCCGACAGGGGGCCGGGGATGGCTACACCTTC.

The chain links TRBV9 to TRBJ2-1, with 10 bases identical to TRBD2. Germline CDR1 is SGDLS and CDR2 is YYNGEE. V lost 4 bases to trimming and J lost 4 bases; unmatched junction nucleotides: 5. CDR3 length: 15 amino acids. CDR3 bases: TGTGCCAGCAGCAATGGACTAGCGGAATACAATGAGCAGTTCTTC. Residues: CASSNGLAEYNEQFF.

The V gene is TRBV29-1, the J gene TRBJ1-2, with D perhaps matching TRBD1 (5 bases). In germline, CDR1 is SQVTM, CDR2 ANQGSEA. V was cut by 7 bases and J by 6 bases, with 18 bases left in between. The CDR3 is 13 amino acids. The CDR3 region has the DNA TGCAGCGCGAACTTACGGGAGGGGCATGGCTACACCTTC. Residues: CSANLREGHGYTF. The variable domain in full, with the rest retrieved from reference TRBV29-1 and TRBJ1-2, is SAVISQKPSRDICQRGTSLTIQCQVDSQVTMMFWYRQQPGQSLTLIATANQGSEATYESGFVIDKFPISRPNLTFSTLTVSNMSPEDSSIYLCSANLREGHGYTFGSGTRLTVV.

J is TRBJ2-5 and V is TRBV9; D possibly uses TRBD1 or TRBD2 (6 bases each). CDR3 length: 16 residues. The V end was cut by 0 bases, the J end by 2 bases, with 14 bases between. The germline V gene encodes CDR1 SGDLS and CDR2 YYNGEE. Here the CDR3 DNA reads TGTGCCAGCAGCGTAGGGGGGGCAGCCGTACAAGAGACCCAGTACTTC. Protein product: CASSVGGAAVQETQYF. Combining the CDR3 with reference TRBV9 and TRBJ2-5 gives the whole variable domain DSGVTQTPKHLITATGQRVTLRCSPRSGDLSVYWYQQSLDQGLQFLIQYYNGEERAKGNILERFSAQQFPDLHSELNLSSLELGDSALYFCASSVGGAAVQETQYFGPGTRLLVL.

This clone was detected only once. The chain uses TRBV14 and TRBJ2-3; D possibly corresponds to TRBD2 (6 bases). Germline CDR1 SGHDN, CDR2 FVKESK. This CDR3 comprises 15 residues. V shed 6 bases and J shed 3 bases, with 16 bases lying between them. The CDR3 region is CASRHAGAGTDTQYF. The DNA of the CDR3 is TGTGCCAGCAGGCACGCAGGCGCGGGAACAGATACGCAGTATTTT.

The chain is built from TRBV7-2 and TRBJ2-5; no reliable D call. Trimming stripped 5 bases from V and 2 bases from J, with 15 bases between. The germline V gene has CDR1 SGHTA and CDR2 FQGNSA. The CDR3 runs to 15 residues. The CDR3: CASSANPPGQETQYF. The CDR3 coding sequence is TGTGCCAGCAGCGCCAATCCTCCTGGGCAAGAGACCCAGTACTTC.

The genes are TRBV5-6 and TRBJ1-1; tentatively, D is TRBD1 (5 bases). The V gene lost 4 bases and the J gene lost 11 bases, with 21 bases spanning the gap. The CDR3 contains 14 residues. Germline CDR1 and CDR2: SGHDT and YYEEEE. As DNA, the CDR3 is TGTGCCAGCAGCCCAACCGGGGCCCCAGAGCTGGCTTTCTTT. Its translation is CASSPTGAPELAFF.

This clone appeared once. The chain recombines TRBV28 with TRBJ2-7, with TRBD2 identical over 9 bases. V shed 6 bases and J 3 bases; nucleotides not matched to a gene: 9. Germline CDR1 and CDR2: MDHEN and SYDVKM. The CDR3 loop spans 15 amino acids. CDR3 nucleotide sequence: TGTGCCAGCAGCCTAGTATCTAGCGGGGACTACGAGCAGTACTTC. Translated: CASSLVSSGDYEQYF.

This rearrangement joins TRBV10-3 to TRBJ2-7; no clear D gene. V lost 2 bases, J lost 3 bases, and 14 bases lay in between. CDR3 length equals 15 residues. Germline CDR1 and CDR2: ENHRY and SYGVKD. The CDR3 reads CAISEGHGGFYEQYF. In nucleotides, the CDR3 is TGTGCCATCAGTGAGGGGCATGGCGGCTTCTACGAGCAGTACTTC.

This clone appeared a few times. The rearrangement joins TRBV2 to TRBJ2-1; possible D gene TRBD2, 5 bases. Per germline, CDR1 SNHLY and CDR2 FYNNEI. The V end was cut by 7 bases, the J end by 6 bases, with 16 bases between. The CDR3 has 14 residues. The CDR3 nucleotides are TGTGCCAGCATAGAGGGTAATATAGGCAATGAGCAGTTCTTC. Translation: CASIEGNIGNEQFF.

V and J are TRBV25-1 and TRBJ1-6; perhaps TRBD1 as D (5 bases). The germline gives CDR1 MGHDK, CDR2 SYGVNS. The CDR3 consists of 16 residues. Trimming cost V 1 base and J 8 bases, with 15 bases left between them. The CDR3 protein is CASSEWGDSGDSPLHF. In DNA, the CDR3 is TGTGCCAGCAGTGAATGGGGGGATTCTGGAGATTCACCCCTCCACTTT.

This chain links TRBV10-1 with TRBJ1-2; D unresolved. The CDR3 has 11 amino acids. Germline values: CDR1 WNHNN, CDR2 SYGVQD (reference sequence). V was cut by 11 bases and J by 8 bases, with 15 bases left in between. In nucleotides, the CDR3 is TGCGCCCAACCCTCCGAATCGGGCTACACCTTC. This sequence encodes CAQPSESGYTF.

V gene TRBV7-3 combines with J gene TRBJ1-5, with D hard to call. The V gene lost 5 bases and the J gene lost 6 bases, with 14 bases spanning the gap. The CDR3 covers 14 residues. CDR1 is SGHTA, CDR2 FQGTGA, per germline. The DNA for the CDR3 is TGTGCCAGCAGCCATGGTAAGTCCAGTCAGCCCCAGCATTTT. It codes for CASSHGKSSQPQHF.

This clone was counted a few times. V usage is TRBV19 and J usage is TRBJ1-4; D unresolved. The ends were cut back, 3 bases at V and 7 bases at J, with 9 bases in the middle. Germline assignment: CDR1 LNHDA and CDR2 SQIVND (reference sequence). This CDR3 has 13 residues. The CDR3 region has the DNA TGTGCCAGTAGTATCCCGTACAGTGAAAAACTGTTTTTT. Translation gives CASSIPYSEKLFF.

This clone was recorded once. This sequence joins TRBV18 and TRBJ2-5; TRBD1 matches 7 bases. The CDR3 sequence is 14 residues long. Germline V gene data show CDR1 as KGHSH and CDR2 as LQKENI. V was clipped by 0 bases and J by 5 bases; unmatched bases: 3. Here the CDR3 DNA reads TGTGCCAGCTCACCACCGGACAGGCCTGAGACCCAGTACTTC. Amino acid sequence: CASSPPDRPETQYF.

This chain joins TRBV4-1 and TRBJ1-6; no reliable D call. V was clipped by 0 bases and J by 2 bases, with 5 bases between them. Per germline, CDR1 MGHRA and CDR2 YSYEKL. CDR3 size: 15 residues. CDR3 coding DNA: TGCGCCAGCAGCCAAGAGGGAACCTATAATTCACCCCTCCACTTT. Amino acid sequence: CASSQEGTYNSPLHF.

This sequence joins TRBV6-5 and TRBJ2-7; 9 bases match TRBD1. From germline, CDR1 is MNHEY and CDR2 SVGAGI. CDR3 length equals 15 residues. Unmatched junction bases numbered 10, after V lost 4 bases and J lost 6 bases. This CDR3 is CASSLGQGERVEQYF. The CDR3 coding sequence is TGTGCCAGCAGTTTGGGACAGGGTGAGAGGGTCGAGCAGTACTTC.

This chain connects TRBV6-5 to TRBJ2-2; no clear D. The CDR3 runs 14 residues. Trimming removed 7 bases from V and 3 bases from J, with 12 bases in between. Germline V lookup: CDR1 MNHEY, CDR2 SVGAGI. The CDR3 DNA is TGTGCCAGCACACATACCCCGGACACCGGGGAGCTGTTTTTT. Protein: CASTHTPDTGELFF.

This clone was seen just once. V and J are TRBV11-3 and TRBJ2-2, with 9 bases that match TRBD2. The germline gives CDR1 SGHNT, CDR2 YENEEA. Trimming at V came to 5 bases and at J to 4 bases, leaving 11 bases not matched to a gene. This CDR3 is built from 17 residues. DNA for the CDR3: TGTGCCAGCAGCACGGATCTAGCGGGAAGACTCACCGGGGAGCTGTTTTTT. Protein sequence: CASSTDLAGRLTGELFF.

This chain links TRBV28 with TRBJ1-2; possible D gene TRBD1, 6 bases. The CDR3 sequence is 11 residues long. The germline gives CDR1 MDHEN, CDR2 SYDVKM. V shed 6 bases and J shed 9 bases, with 11 bases lying between them. CDR3 residues: CASRRTESYTF. CDR3 DNA sequence: TGTGCCAGCAGACGGACAGAGAGCTACACCTTC.

The rearrangement links TRBV27 to TRBJ1-5; 8 nucleotides match TRBD1. The germline CDR1 and CDR2 sequences are MNHEY and SMNVEV (reference sequence). J gave up 2 bases and V 0 bases, and 15 bases lay outside the gene matches. The CDR3 is made up of 20 amino acids. CDR3 DNA sequence: TGTGCCAGCAGTTTATCGTTTGTGTCAGGGGGCGGGACTGGCAATCAGCCCCAGCATTTT. It is translated as CASSLSFVSGGGTGNQPQHF.

The V gene is TRBV10-3, the J gene TRBJ1-5; no reliable D call. Germline CDR1 ENHRY, CDR2 SYGVKD. Trimming stripped 4 bases from V and 2 bases from J, with 6 bases between. This CDR3 has 13 amino acids. The CDR3 DNA follows: TGTGCCATCAGTGGTGAAGGCAATCAGCCCCAGCATTTT. It codes for CAISGEGNQPQHF.

CDR3 region: CASSLTPFKPQHF. The CDR3 region has the DNA TGTGCCAGTAGTTTGACCCCCTTCAAACCCCAGCATTTT. The V call is TRBV19, the J call TRBJ1-5; no definite D call. The CDR3 covers 13 residues. CDR1 is LNHDA, CDR2 SQIVND, per germline (reference sequence). The germline V and J ends were trimmed by 5 bases and 10 bases, with 15 bases remaining between them.

V gene TRBV7-2 combines with J gene TRBJ1-1; D unclear. The CDR3 loop spans 13 amino acids. Trimming removed 2 bases from V and 10 bases from J, with 14 bases in between. Per germline, CDR1 SGHTA and CDR2 FQGNSA. The CDR3 DNA reads as TGTGCCAGCAGCTTACTCCTCCGAGAAGTAGCTTTCTTT. Residues: CASSLLLREVAFF.

This chain uses TRBV7-9 with TRBJ2-1; 11 nucleotides match TRBD2. Germline CDR1 and CDR2: SEHNR and FQNEAQ (reference sequence). V dropped 4 bases and J dropped 2; count of bases not matched to a gene: 4. The CDR3 runs 16 residues. CDR3 nucleotides: TGTGCCAGCAGCTCCCTAGCGGGAGGTGCCTACAATGAGCAGTTCTTC. As protein: CASSSLAGGAYNEQFF.

This clone has just a few counts. CDR3 DNA sequence: TGTGCCAGCAGCAAGGGACAGGGGAACACCGGGGAGCTGTTTTTT. Its translation is CASSKGQGNTGELFF. V and J are TRBV7-3 and TRBJ2-2; 9 nucleotides match TRBD1. CDR3 length: 15 amino acids. With 5 bases clipped from V and 1 base from J, the junction kept 2 bases outside the gene matches. The V gene's germline CDR1 is SGHTA and CDR2 FQGTGA.

The gene calls are TRBV12-5 and TRBJ1-5; D not certain. This CDR3 comprises 16 residues. The V and J ends lost 0 bases and 0 bases respectively, with 9 bases between them. Germline values: CDR1 LGHNT, CDR2 FRNRAP. This CDR3 reads CASGLVGLNSNQPQHF. CDR3 DNA: TGTGCTAGTGGTTTGGTGGGTCTGAATAGCAATCAGCCCCAGCATTTT.

This chain connects TRBV7-9 to TRBJ1-1; D unclear. The germline V and J ends were trimmed by 5 bases and 3 bases, with 7 bases remaining between them. In germline, CDR1 is SEHNR, CDR2 FQNEAQ (reference sequence). The CDR3 loop spans 12 amino acids. CDR3 sequence (DNA): TGTGCCAGCAGCCCGTTGGACACTGAAGCTTTCTTT. It codes for CASSPLDTEAFF.